This passage covers 28 T cell receptor beta chains from one sample sequenced in a study of cytomegalovirus exposure and HLA in healthy donors. The table came from immunoSEQ multiplex PCR; TCRdb's copy has only in-frame clones and leaves some out. The repertoire includes tens of thousands of clones, 70% to 90% of them detected once, and less than 3% sits in the top ten. The sample comprised PBMCs. These receptors all come from a man between 25 and 39 years old in good health and CMV-seronegative.

The chain has TRBV18 and TRBJ2-7, with 10 bases lining up with TRBD1. Trimming at V came to 0 bases and at J to 6 bases, leaving 2 bases not matched to a gene. The CDR3 is 14 residues long. Germline V lookup: CDR1 KGHSH, CDR2 LQKENI. CDR3: CASSPPGQGSEQYF. CDR3 DNA sequence: TGTGCCAGCTCACCACCGGGACAGGGGAGCGAGCAGTACTTC.

The chain uses TRBV2 and TRBJ2-7, with 7 bases matching TRBD1. The ends lost 6 bases at V and 6 bases at J; junction bases unmatched: 8. Germline V gene sequence: CDR1 SNHLY, CDR2 FYNNEI. The CDR3 sequence is 13 residues long. The CDR3 spells CASSLQGPGEQYF. DNA of the CDR3: TGTGCCAGCAGCCTACAGGGGCCCGGCGAGCAGTACTTC.

The rearrangement links TRBV18 to TRBJ2-4; D is perhaps TRBD2 (5 bases). Germline CDR1 and CDR2: KGHSH and LQKENI. The CDR3 consists of 13 residues. Trimming shortened V by 6 bases and J by 9 bases, and 15 bases separated the two germline ends. The CDR3 spells CASSPSYEGIQYF. CDR3 nucleotide sequence: TGTGCCAGCTCCCCCAGTTACGAGGGCATTCAGTACTTC.

V and J are TRBV5-5 and TRBJ2-2, with 7 bases matching TRBD2. This CDR3 has 16 residues. Losses at the gene ends were 7 bases for V and 1 base for J; bases not matched to a gene: 10. Germline assignment: CDR1 SGHKS and CDR2 YYEKEE (reference sequence). The CDR3 here is CASPKIGGGNTGELFF. The CDR3 coding sequence is TGTGCCAGCCCCAAGATTGGGGGGGGGAACACCGGGGAGCTGTTTTTT.

This clone was recorded only once. The chain uses TRBV28 and TRBJ1-1; D gene unclear. The CDR3 covers 14 residues. The V gene lost 6 bases and the J gene lost 1 base, with 12 bases spanning the gap. CDR1 is MDHEN and CDR2 is SYDVKM in the germline V gene. The CDR3 loop reads CASSSFMANTEAFF. The DNA of the CDR3 is TGTGCCAGCAGCTCCTTCATGGCGAACACTGAAGCTTTCTTT.

This chain uses TRBV7-2 with TRBJ2-3; possible D gene TRBD2, 7 bases. The germline V gene encodes CDR1 SGHTA and CDR2 FQGNSA. The CDR3 is 14 residues long. The V and J ends lost 10 bases and 0 bases respectively, with 14 bases between them. The CDR3, as DNA: TGTGCCACCTCCGGGGGGCAGAGCACAGATACGCAGTATTTT. Protein sequence: CATSGGQSTDTQYF.

This chain connects TRBV12-5 to TRBJ1-5; tentative D call: TRBD1 (6 bases). The V end lost 0 bases, the J end lost 1 base, and 25 bases lay between the germline ends. Germline CDR1 reads LGHNT; CDR2 reads FRNRAP. The CDR3 is made up of 21 amino acids. CDR3 DNA: TGTGCTAGTGGTTTGGTCCTCAATCCGGGACACCCCGCCCTAAGCAATCAGCCCCAGCATTTT. As protein: CASGLVLNPGHPALSNQPQHF.

This clone appeared a single time. The chain couples TRBV19 to TRBJ1-4; D may be TRBD1 (5 bases). Germline V gene sequence: CDR1 LNHDA, CDR2 SQIVND (reference sequence). The CDR3 has 14 residues. Trimming took off 6 bases at V and 10 bases at J, with 18 bases between the two ends. Written as DNA, the CDR3 is TGTGCCAGTAGCAAACAGGATTTAGGTGGAAAACTGTTTTTT. The encoded protein is CASSKQDLGGKLFF.

The CDR3 nucleotides are TGCGCCAGCAGGGACGACAGGGCCGGTGGAAACACCATATATTTT. As protein: CASRDDRAGGNTIYF. The rearrangement joins TRBV5-1 to TRBJ1-3; TRBD1 agrees at 7 bases. This CDR3 comprises 15 residues. Germline-derived CDR1 and CDR2 are SGHRS and YFSETQ. V lost 5 bases, J lost 3 bases, and 8 bases stayed unmatched.

The chain carries TRBV25-1 and TRBJ2-1, with D maybe TRBD2 (7 bases). V was clipped by 7 bases and J by 11 bases, with 21 bases between them. Per the germline V gene, CDR1 is MGHDK and CDR2 is SYGVNS. The CDR3 covers 14 residues. The CDR3 region has the DNA TGTGCCAGCACCGAGACTAGCAGGGGCAACAAGCAGTTCTTC. Its translation: CASTETSRGNKQFF.

This clone was seen once. The V call is TRBV10-3, the J call TRBJ1-5, with a weak D call TRBD1 (6 bases). This CDR3 is 14 amino acids long. Between the trimmed V and J ends, which lost 6 bases and 5 bases, there was a span of 14 bases. Germline V gene data show CDR1 as ENHRY and CDR2 as SYGVKD. DNA of the CDR3: TGTGCCATCAGCGCGGACACAGGGTATCAGCCCCAGCATTTT. Encoded protein: CAISADTGYQPQHF.

This sequence joins TRBV18 and TRBJ1-3; 7 bases line up with TRBD1. This CDR3 is 16 amino acids long. V was pared by 3 bases and J by 0 bases, with 5 bases of the junction left unmatched. CDR1 is KGHSH and CDR2 is LQKENI in the germline V gene. CDR3 region: CASSPQGVSSGNTIYF. The CDR3 DNA reads as TGTGCCAGCTCACCCCAGGGGGTTAGCTCTGGAAACACCATATATTTT.

The J gene is TRBJ2-3, the V gene TRBV4-3; no firm D call. Trimming took 6 bases from V and 0 from J, leaving 16 bases between them. The CDR3 is 16 residues long. Germline V CDR1 and CDR2: LGHNA, YSLEER. The DNA of the CDR3 is TGCGCCAGCAGGCTCACGGCTTGGAGCAGCACAGATACGCAGTATTTT. Its protein is CASRLTAWSSTDTQYF.

This chain joins TRBV19 and TRBJ1-1; 8 positions agree with TRBD1. Trimming took 5 bases from V and 6 from J; bases not matched to a gene: 5. This CDR3 comprises 13 residues. From germline, CDR1 is LNHDA and CDR2 SQIVND (reference sequence). CDR3 sequence: CASSQGTGSEAFF. The CDR3 coding sequence is TGTGCCAGTAGTCAAGGGACAGGATCTGAAGCTTTCTTT.

This clone was counted a few times. The V gene is TRBV7-3, the J gene TRBJ2-2; 9 bases are shared with TRBD1. The ends lost 3 bases at V and 5 bases at J; junction bases unmatched: 7. CDR3 length: 16 amino acids. Germline CDR1 is SGHTA and CDR2 is FQGTGA. DNA of the CDR3: TGTGCCAGCAGCTTCTCCGGGACAGGGAGAACCGGGGAGCTGTTTTTT. Translated: CASSFSGTGRTGELFF. The whole variable domain, remainder taken from reference TRBV7-3 and TRBJ2-2, is GAGVSQTPSNKVTEKGKYVELRCDPISGHTALYWYRQSLGQGPEFLIYFQGTGAADDSGLPNDRFFAVRPEGSVSTLKIQRTERGDSAVYLCASSFSGTGRTGELFFGEGSRLTVL.

The count of this clone is one. This chain uses TRBV7-8 with TRBJ2-7; D is possibly TRBD1 (6 bases). Trimming shortened V by 5 bases and J by 2 bases, and 16 bases separated the two germline ends. Germline V CDR1 and CDR2: SGHVS, FQNEAQ. This CDR3 has 15 residues. The CDR3 protein is CASSAHIQGAYEQYF. CDR3 nucleotide sequence: TGTGCCAGCAGCGCCCACATACAGGGAGCCTACGAGCAGTACTTC.

The V call is TRBV7-2, the J call TRBJ1-5; 7 nucleotides match TRBD1. After removal of 5 bases from V and 6 bases from J, the junction contained 10 bases not matched to a gene. The CDR3 spans 15 residues. CDR1 SGHTA and CDR2 FQGNSA come from the germline V gene. The CDR3 DNA reads as TGTGCCAGCAGCGTTTCAGGGGGATCAGTTCAGCCCCAGCATTTT. Its protein product is CASSVSGGSVQPQHF. Looking up the rest from reference TRBV7-2 and TRBJ1-5 gives the full variable domain: GAGVSQSPSNKVTEKGKDVELRCDPISGHTALYWYRQSLGQGLEFLIYFQGNSAPDKSGLPSDRFSAERTGGSVSTLTIQRTQQEDSAVYLCASSVSGGSVQPQHFGDGTRLSIL.

This clone was picked up one time. The J gene is TRBJ2-3, the V gene TRBV9; 12 bases align to TRBD2. The CDR3 is 17 amino acids. Germline trimming cut 0 bases from V and 1 base from J; bases unmatched to any gene: 3. Germline V gene sequence: CDR1 SGDLS, CDR2 YYNGEE. As DNA, the CDR3 is TGTGCCAGCAGCGTAGGACTAGCGGGAGTCGGCACAGATACGCAGTATTTT. Protein sequence: CASSVGLAGVGTDTQYF.

The chain combines TRBV6-5 with TRBJ2-5; 9 bases line up with TRBD1. Trimming at V came to 0 bases and at J to 1 base, leaving 3 bases not matched to a gene. In germline, CDR1 is MNHEY, CDR2 SVGAGI. This CDR3 spans 16 amino acids. The CDR3 region has the DNA TGTGCCAGCAGTTACTCGAAGGGACAGGGCCAAGAGACCCAGTACTTC. Translation gives CASSYSKGQGQETQYF.

The chain employs TRBV9 and TRBJ1-3; TRBD1 is a possible D gene (6 bases). The CDR3 length is 14 residues. V was shortened by 5 bases and J by 1 base, with 10 bases between the two germline ends. CDR1 is SGDLS and CDR2 is YYNGEE in the germline V gene. The DNA of the CDR3 is TGTGCCAGCAGTGTACAGGGTTCTGGAAACACCATATATTTT. Its translation is CASSVQGSGNTIYF.

This clone was seen a handful of times. The chain is built from TRBV11-1 and TRBJ2-6, with a possible D match to TRBD2 (5 bases). This CDR3 is 17 amino acids long. V shed 4 bases and J shed 0 bases, with 13 bases lying between them. From germline, CDR1 is SGHAT and CDR2 FQDESV (reference sequence). CDR3 protein: CASSWPRGDSGANVLTF. CDR3 DNA: TGTGCCAGCAGCTGGCCTCGGGGAGACTCTGGGGCCAACGTCCTGACTTTC.

This clone was seen more than once but under ten times. This chain links TRBV14 with TRBJ1-6; 11 positions match TRBD1. CDR1 and CDR2 (germline): SGHDN, FVKESK. The CDR3 is made up of 13 amino acids. J gave up 17 bases and V 3 bases, and 6 bases lay outside the gene matches. In DNA form, the CDR3 reads TGTGCCAGCAGCCAGGGACAGGGGGGCCGGTTCCACTTT. Translating it yields CASSQGQGGRFHF.

The gene calls are TRBV29-1 and TRBJ1-2; tentatively, D is TRBD1 (6 bases). The germline V gene has CDR1 SQVTM and CDR2 ANQGSEA. Deletions cut 2 bases from V and 4 bases from J, with 8 bases between. This CDR3 has 12 residues. This CDR3 is CSVETGIYGYTF. CDR3 coding DNA: TGCAGCGTTGAAACAGGGATCTATGGCTACACCTTC.

This clone was recorded once. The V call is TRBV9, the J call TRBJ2-1, with D maybe TRBD2 (7 bases). The CDR3 length is 15 residues. The germline V gene has CDR1 SGDLS and CDR2 YYNGEE. The V end lost 2 bases, the J end lost 3 bases, and 12 bases lay between the germline ends. The CDR3 DNA reads as TGTGCCAGCAGCGTTAGGGGGGGCAACTACAATGAGCAGTTCTTC. This encodes CASSVRGGNYNEQFF.

The chain couples TRBV5-1 to TRBJ2-1; 10 bases are a match to TRBD2. This CDR3 has 15 amino acids. V lost 4 bases, J lost 0 bases, and 1 base stayed unmatched. Germline values: CDR1 SGHRS, CDR2 YFSETQ. The CDR3: CASSPSGSSYNEQFF. The DNA for the CDR3 is TGCGCCAGCAGCCCTAGCGGGAGCTCCTACAATGAGCAGTTCTTC.

The rearrangement uses TRBV19 and TRBJ2-4, with D possibly being TRBD2 (5 bases). The CDR3 extends over 11 amino acids. Germline values: CDR1 LNHDA, CDR2 SQIVND (reference sequence). Trimming took 6 bases from V and 7 from J, leaving 7 bases between them. The CDR3 sequence is CASRGGNIQYF. The CDR3 coding sequence is TGTGCCAGTAGAGGAGGTAACATTCAGTACTTC.

This clone showed up just once. This rearrangement joins TRBV4-3 to TRBJ2-1; 7 positions match TRBD1. CDR3 length: 17 amino acids. Germline V gene data show CDR1 as LGHNA and CDR2 as YSLEER. V was clipped by 0 bases and J by 2 bases; unmatched bases: 7. This chain's CDR3 is CASSQDLHRGTYNEQFF. CDR3 bases: TGCGCCAGCAGCCAAGATTTGCACAGGGGTACCTACAATGAGCAGTTCTTC.

The chain uses TRBV4-2 and TRBJ2-1, with TRBD1 matching over 8 bases. Germline-derived CDR1 and CDR2 are LGHNA and YNFKEQ. V lost 0 bases, J lost 2 bases, and 0 bases stayed unmatched. The CDR3 runs 15 residues. This CDR3 is CASSQETGAYNEQFF. The CDR3 region has the DNA TGTGCCAGCAGCCAAGAGACAGGGGCCTACAATGAGCAGTTCTTC.